The 4 T cell receptor beta chains given below trace back to one sample, sequenced in a study of CD8 T cells in Susac syndrome. Random hexamers were used to reverse transcribe the RNA input (about 0.5 to 1 ug). TCRdb re-called the immunoSEQ multiplex PCR reads through MiXCR, storing one row per CDR3 protein. The table lists about 200,000 distinct CDR3 sequences, 90% to 95% of them singletons. Specimen: CD4+ T cells from PBMCs. Receptor source: a human donor with Susac syndrome.

CDR3 coding DNA: TGCAGTGCTAGAGATCCAGTGAGAGAGACCCAGTACTTC. Translating it yields CSARDPVRETQYF. This sequence joins TRBV20-1 and TRBJ2-5; D gene unclear. This CDR3 contains 13 residues. V was trimmed by 0 bases and J by 4 bases, leaving 9 bases between them. CDR1 is DFQATT, CDR2 SNEGSKA, per germline (reference sequence).

The V and J genes are TRBV30 and TRBJ1-4, with D possibly TRBD1 on 5 matching bases. The V gene lost 2 bases and the J gene lost 0 bases, with 22 bases spanning the gap. Germline V gives CDR1 GTSNPN, CDR2 SVGIG (reference sequence). This CDR3 has 19 residues. The DNA of the CDR3 is TGTGCCTGGAGTCGTAAGGACAAGAGCTTCCGTGCAACTAATGAAAAACTGTTTTTT. It yields the protein CAWSRKDKSFRATNEKLFF.

The V gene is TRBV5-6, the J gene TRBJ2-4; D unclear. The V end lost 5 bases, the J end lost 0 bases, and 6 bases lay between the germline ends. CDR1 is SGHDT and CDR2 is YYEEEE in the germline V gene. The CDR3 is 13 amino acids. The CDR3 coding sequence is TGTGCCAGCAGGGATCTAGCCAAAAACATTCAGTACTTC. Translation gives CASRDLAKNIQYF.

The CDR3 nucleotides read TGTGCCAGCAGCTTGGTAAAGCGGGAGAACACCGGGGAGCTGTTTTTT. Residues: CASSLVKRENTGELFF. The chain has TRBV5-4 and TRBJ2-2; 7 bases fit TRBD2. This CDR3 region has 16 residues. CDR1 is SGHNT and CDR2 is YYREEE in the germline V gene (reference sequence). The V gene end was trimmed by 0 bases and the J gene end by 1 base; junction bases not matched to a gene: 3.